The source of this T cell receptor beta chain is a study of OX40 agonist ivuxolimab in advanced cancers. Across the study: Ivuxolimab is an agonistic anti-OX40 (CD134) antibody, and patients were treated with it. Every 2 weeks, ivuxolimab was infused into the patients intravenously at between 0.01 and 10 mg/kg.

Overall study results and limits: With doses of 0.1 to 3.0 mg/kg, CD4+ and CD8+ blood T cells had undergone clonal expansion by week 6.

Clones were sequenced by immunoSEQ multiplex PCR, and TCRdb holds only the in-frame ones, with some missing. Seen here are some 100,000 clones, 91% observed once, and the top ten hold around 0.86%. A word on this clone: Its antigen remains unidentified.

The source was CD4+ or CD8+ T cells sorted from blood, collected in a trial of the OX40 agonist ivuxolimab. The receptor was isolated from an adult with an advanced solid tumor such as melanoma, head and neck, liver or kidney cancer.

In DNA, the CDR3 is TGTGCCAGCAGCTTTAGTCTAGCGGGAGTCTACAATGAGCAGTTCTTC. This translates into CASSFSLAGVYNEQFF. The V and J genes are TRBV5-4 and TRBJ2-1; 10 positions match TRBD2. Germline loops: CDR1 SGHNT, CDR2 YYREEE (reference sequence). V lost 2 bases, J lost 3 bases, and 5 bases stayed unmatched. This CDR3 has 16 residues.